This T cell receptor beta chain was identified during a study of T cells in Graves' hyperthyroidism and ophthalmopathy (dated by TCRdb to the late 2010s). A note on the overall study: Peripheral blood samples were taken at the time of initial diagnosis, prior to any treatment. To identify distinguishing TCR V-J signatures, a discovery cohort of 100 patients was used, comprising 40 to 45 with Graves' ophthalmopathy and 57 with stable Graves' hyperthyroidism. Prospective prediction of ophthalmopathy was tested in an independent validation cohort of 18 to 20 hyperthyroidism patients and around 16 patients who later progressed to ophthalmopathy. The approximately 100 discovery patients were randomly split 7:3 into training and test sets. In addition, the study compared T-cell repertoires in thyroid tissue and in blood from six Graves' hyperthyroidism patients. After blood sampling, hyperthyroidism patients were treated with methimazole at a starting dose of 30 mg daily, and ophthalmopathy patients were treated with high-dose intravenous methylprednisolone. According to the paper, TCR Vbeta CDR3 sequencing was carried out on around 140 peripheral blood samples, which came from fewer than 50 ophthalmopathy, 80 or so hyperthyroidism and about 17 progressor patients.

TCR beta CDR3 regions were amplified from RNA transcripts. For the first round of RT-PCR on the TCR CDR3, the HTBI primer set was used together with the Qiagen OneStep RT-PCR kit. The libraries were constructed in a second round of multiplex PCR and then size-selected and purified. Sequencing of the libraries was done on an Illumina HiSeq2000 using paired-end 100 bp reads. Under the source paper's analysis protocol: SOAPnuke was used to process the raw data, removing reads that contained adapters or uncalled bases, had a mean Phred below 15, or lacked an exact match to the constant primer or identifier. High-quality paired reads were merged with COPE v1.2.5, and unique nucleotide sequences were defined as clonotypes. MiTCR v1.1 was used to align the clonotypes against IMGT TRBV, TRBD and TRBJ reference segments. Analysis was restricted to V-J combinations with a frequency above 0.0001, which covered roughly 99% of repertoires. The TCS score was defined as F50 (clonal expansion) divided by E x V (chaos), with BLOSUM62-based TCRdist calculated between CDR3 peptides within each V-J. Welch's t-statistics and random forest reduced fewer than 600 V-J features to roughly 13, which were used in a naive Bayes classifier (R e1071). TCRdb handled the public reads itself, with Q25 trimming in fastp and clone calling in MiXCR, and kept productive beta chains. Rows are unified per CDR3 protein, each entry keeping the most common DNA and genes. For this entry, the V and J calls and clone size follow TCRdb and not the study's own pipeline. For this sample there are around 340,000 distinct CDR3 sequences; about a sixth appear just once. Around 15% of the sample is held by the ten biggest clonotypes.

This clonotype was detected ten times or more. Its recognized antigen is unknown. No clone much larger than this one lies a single base away; base qualities are absent. Trimming leaves V shorter by 3 bases and J shorter by 5 bases, with the junction holding 8 bases beyond the gene matches. In the germline V gene, CDR1 corresponds to LGHNA and CDR2 to YSLEER. From cysteine to phenylalanine, the CDR3 is 15 amino acids long. Just CDR3 DNA is preserved here, 45 bases in frame from base 1. In the ophthalmopathy patients, disease was moderately to severely active, with a Clinical Activity Score of 3 or more, a NOSPECS grade of 4 or more, and a duration of less than 3 months. Patients with uncontrolled infections, other autoimmune diseases, pregnancy or lactation were excluded. Diagnoses were established on the basis of clinical symptoms, serum thyroxine and TRAb, thyroid ultrasound, and orbital computed tomography. Ficoll-Paque density gradient centrifugation was used to isolate PBMCs from 8 to 10 ml of fresh peripheral blood. Trizol reagent was used to extract total RNA, and RNA quality was then checked on an Agilent 2100 Bioanalyzer.

Study-wide conclusions, independent of this receptor: In validation, progression to ophthalmopathy was predicted by the model with roughly 71% sensitivity and 72.22% specificity, a median of about 6 months before onset. Ophthalmopathy was separated from stable hyperthyroidism by a 13 V-J signature model, with about 86% sensitivity and just over 81% specificity obtained in cross-validation and 80%/75% obtained in testing. Most expanded thyroid clonotypes (frequency above 0.001) were also found in blood, which suggests that blood repertoires may mirror thyroid immune responses. Sample size was not statistically predetermined, and blinding of investigators to group allocation was not performed.

The clonotype was recovered from a woman between 40 and 55 years old with Graves' ophthalmopathy. Recombination linked TRBV4-3 to TRBJ2-5; 8 junctional bases match TRBD1. Sequencing was done on a sample of blood. The bases are TGCGCCAGCAGCCATAGCGGACAGGGATCGGAGACCCAGTACTTC. It translates as CASSHSGQGSETQYF.